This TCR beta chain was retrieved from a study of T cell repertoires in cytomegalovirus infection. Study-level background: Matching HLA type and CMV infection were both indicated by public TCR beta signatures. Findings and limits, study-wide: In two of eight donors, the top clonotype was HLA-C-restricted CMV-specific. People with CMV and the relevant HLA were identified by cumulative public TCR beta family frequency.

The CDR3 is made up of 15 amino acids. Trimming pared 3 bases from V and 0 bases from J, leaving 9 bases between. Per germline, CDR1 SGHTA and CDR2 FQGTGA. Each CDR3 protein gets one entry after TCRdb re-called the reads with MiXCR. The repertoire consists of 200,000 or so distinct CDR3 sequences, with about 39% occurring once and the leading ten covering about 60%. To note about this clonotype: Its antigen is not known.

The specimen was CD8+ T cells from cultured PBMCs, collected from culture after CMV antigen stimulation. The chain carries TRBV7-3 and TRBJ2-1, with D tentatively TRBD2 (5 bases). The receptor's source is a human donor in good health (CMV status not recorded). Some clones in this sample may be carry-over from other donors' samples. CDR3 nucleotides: TGTGCCAGCAGCTTTAGCGAAAGCTCCTACAATGAGCAGTTCTTC. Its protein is CASSFSESSYNEQFF.